The next 3 T cell receptor beta chains were all read from a single sample in a study of Ad26.COV2.S vaccination and SARS-CoV-2 variants. The data were produced by immunoSEQ multiplex PCR, yet TCRdb's version contains in-frame clones alone and is incomplete. The sample has fewer than 800,000 clones, about 90% seen once; the top ten hold about 1.5%. Regarding treatment: 19 received Ad26.COV2.S at low or high dose, single or two shots; about 5 received placebo; per-sample allocation not given. On day 63 after the first injection, vaccine and placebo recipients gave samples. Sample: peripheral blood, taken in a trial of Ad26.COV2.S vaccine versus placebo. All receptors come from a person aged 18-60 years who received the Ad26.COV2.S COVID-19 vaccine or a placebo.

In this sample, this clone turned up once. The genes are TRBV14 and TRBJ2-7; 12 nucleotides match TRBD1. This CDR3 region has 15 residues. Germline V CDR1 and CDR2: SGHDN, FVKESK. The ends lost 5 bases at V and 7 bases at J; junction bases unmatched: 9. In DNA form, the CDR3 reads TGTGCCAGCAGCTCCGGGACAGGGGGCGCGTGGGAGCAGTACTTC. It is translated as CASSSGTGGAWEQYF.

The chain links TRBV19 to TRBJ2-2, with 8 bases aligning to TRBD2. The germline V gene encodes CDR1 LNHDA and CDR2 SQIVND (reference sequence). With 3 bases clipped from V and 1 base from J, the junction kept 1 base outside the gene matches. The CDR3 is made up of 15 amino acids. The CDR3 nucleotides are TGTGCCAGTAGTATGAGCGGGAGGAACACCGGGGAGCTGTTTTTT. This encodes CASSMSGRNTGELFF. Variable domain in full (rest from reference TRBV19 and TRBJ2-2): DGGITQSPKYLFRKEGQNVTLSCEQNLNHDAMYWYRQDPGQGLRLIYYSQIVNDFQKGDIAEGYSVSREKKESFPLTVTSAQKNPTAFYLCASSMSGRNTGELFFGEGSRLTVL.

The V call is TRBV4-1, the J call TRBJ1-4; 7 nucleotides match TRBD1. V lost 0 bases, J lost 0 bases, and 4 bases stayed unmatched. This CDR3 is 17 amino acids long. The germline CDR1 and CDR2 sequences are MGHRA and YSYEKL. The CDR3 DNA reads as TGCGCCAGCAGCCAAGATCCCACAGGGGCAACTAATGAAAAACTGTTTTTT. Its translation is CASSQDPTGATNEKLFF.